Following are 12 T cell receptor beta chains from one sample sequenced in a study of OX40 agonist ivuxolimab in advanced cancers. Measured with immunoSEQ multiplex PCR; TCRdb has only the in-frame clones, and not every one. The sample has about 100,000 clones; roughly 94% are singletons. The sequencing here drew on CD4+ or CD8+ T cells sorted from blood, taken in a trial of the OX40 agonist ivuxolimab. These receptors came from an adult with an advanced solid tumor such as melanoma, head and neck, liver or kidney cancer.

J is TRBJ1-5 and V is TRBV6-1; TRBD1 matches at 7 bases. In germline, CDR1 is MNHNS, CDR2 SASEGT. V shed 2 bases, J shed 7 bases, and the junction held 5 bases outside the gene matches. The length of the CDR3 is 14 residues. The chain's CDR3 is CASSERQGGQPQHF. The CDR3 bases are TGTGCCAGCAGTGAACGACAGGGCGGACAGCCCCAGCATTTT.

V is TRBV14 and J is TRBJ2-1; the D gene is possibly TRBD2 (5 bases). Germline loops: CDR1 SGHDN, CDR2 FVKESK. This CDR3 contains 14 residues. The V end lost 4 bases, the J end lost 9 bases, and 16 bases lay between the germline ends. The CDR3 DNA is TGTGCCAGCAGCCGGGAAGGGTGGAGGTCTGAGCAGTTCTTC. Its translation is CASSREGWRSEQFF.

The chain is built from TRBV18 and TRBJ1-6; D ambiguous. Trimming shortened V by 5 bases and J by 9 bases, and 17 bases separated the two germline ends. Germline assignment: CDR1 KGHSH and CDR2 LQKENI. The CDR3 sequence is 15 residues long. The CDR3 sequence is CASSENSGGFSPLHF. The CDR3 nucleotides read TGTGCCAGCTCAGAGAACTCGGGTGGGTTTTCACCCCTCCACTTT.

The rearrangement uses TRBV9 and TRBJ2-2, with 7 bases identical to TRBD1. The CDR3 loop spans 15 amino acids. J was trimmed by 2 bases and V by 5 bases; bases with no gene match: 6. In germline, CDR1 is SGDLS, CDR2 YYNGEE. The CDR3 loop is CASRGKGANTGELFF. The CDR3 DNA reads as TGTGCCAGCAGGGGCAAGGGGGCCAACACCGGGGAGCTGTTTTTT.

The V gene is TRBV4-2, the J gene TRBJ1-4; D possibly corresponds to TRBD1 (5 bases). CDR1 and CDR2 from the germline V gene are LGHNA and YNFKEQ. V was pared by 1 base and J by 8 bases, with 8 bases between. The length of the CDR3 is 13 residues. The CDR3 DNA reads TGTGCCAGCAGCCAAGTACAGGCAGAAAAACTGTTTTTT. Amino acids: CASSQVQAEKLFF.

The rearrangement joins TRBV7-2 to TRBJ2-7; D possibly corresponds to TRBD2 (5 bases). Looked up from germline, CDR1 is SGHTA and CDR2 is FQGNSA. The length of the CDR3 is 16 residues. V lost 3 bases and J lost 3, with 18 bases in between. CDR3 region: CASSFNSWSGFYEQYF. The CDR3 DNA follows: TGTGCCAGCAGCTTCAATTCGTGGAGCGGCTTCTACGAGCAGTACTTC.

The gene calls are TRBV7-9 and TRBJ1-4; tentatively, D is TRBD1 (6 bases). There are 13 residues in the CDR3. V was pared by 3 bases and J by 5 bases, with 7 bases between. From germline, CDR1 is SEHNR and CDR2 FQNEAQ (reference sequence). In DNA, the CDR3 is TGTGCCAGCAGCTTTACAGGGAATGAAAAACTGTTTTTT. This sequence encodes CASSFTGNEKLFF.

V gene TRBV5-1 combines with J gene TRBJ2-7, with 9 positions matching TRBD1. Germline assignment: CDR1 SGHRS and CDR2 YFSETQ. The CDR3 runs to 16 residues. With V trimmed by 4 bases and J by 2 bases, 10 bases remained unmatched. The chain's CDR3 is CASSPRRQGVTYEQYF. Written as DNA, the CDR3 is TGCGCCAGCAGCCCCCGCCGACAGGGGGTGACCTACGAGCAGTACTTC.

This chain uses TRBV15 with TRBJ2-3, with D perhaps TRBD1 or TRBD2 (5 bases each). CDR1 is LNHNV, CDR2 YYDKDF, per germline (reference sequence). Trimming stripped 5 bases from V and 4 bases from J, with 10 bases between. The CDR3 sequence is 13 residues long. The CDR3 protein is CATSRDLADTQYF. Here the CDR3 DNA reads TGTGCCACCAGCCGGGACCTCGCAGATACGCAGTATTTT.

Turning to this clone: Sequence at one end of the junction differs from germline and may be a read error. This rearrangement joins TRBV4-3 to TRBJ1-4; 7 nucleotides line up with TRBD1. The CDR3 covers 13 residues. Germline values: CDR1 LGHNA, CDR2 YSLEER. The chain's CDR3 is CASSQDLSGQHHF. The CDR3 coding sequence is TGCGCCAGCAGCCAAGATCTGTCGGGACAGCATCATTTT.

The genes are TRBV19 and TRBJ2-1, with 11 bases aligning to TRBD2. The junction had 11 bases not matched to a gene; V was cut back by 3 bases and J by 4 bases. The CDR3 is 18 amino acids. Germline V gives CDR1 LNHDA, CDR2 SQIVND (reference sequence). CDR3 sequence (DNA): TGTGCCAGTAGTATTCGGGCTAGCGGGGGGCTTTTTTACAATGAGCAGTTCTTC. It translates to CASSIRASGGLFYNEQFF.

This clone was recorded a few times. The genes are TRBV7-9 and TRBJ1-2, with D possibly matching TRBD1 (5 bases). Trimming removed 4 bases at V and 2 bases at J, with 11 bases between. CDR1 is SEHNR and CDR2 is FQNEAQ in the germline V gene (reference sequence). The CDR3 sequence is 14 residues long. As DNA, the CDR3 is TGTGCCAGCAGCTCCCTTCAGGGCAACTATGGCTACACCTTC. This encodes CASSSLQGNYGYTF.